The T cell receptor (beta chain) described here comes from a study of blood T cell repertoires in COVID-19. This clone has just a few counts. TCRdb keeps only in-frame clones here, not all; method: immunoSEQ multiplex PCR. The sample contains about 160,000 clones, 85% of which appear only once. Germline values: CDR1 SGHNT, CDR2 YENEEA. CDR3 length: 11 amino acids. V lost 4 bases to trimming and J lost 3 bases, with 4 bases between them. The sequenced material came from peripheral blood. The chain couples TRBV11-3 to TRBJ2-7, with D uncertain. This receptor was taken from a human donor with acute or convalescent COVID-19. The donor label of this sample is uncertain. For the CDR3, the DNA is TGTGCCAGCAGCTCGTTCTACGAGCAGTACTTC. Translation: CASSSFYEQYF.